This T cell receptor (beta chain) was obtained from a study of regulatory T cells in long-lasting Graves disease. Both iRepertoire HTBI primers and Arm-PCR of CDR3 regions were used to build the TCR beta libraries. Via MiXCR, TCRdb re-called the multiplex PCR reads, giving one row per CDR3 protein. The sample holds 350,000 to 550,000 distinct CDR3 sequences, roughly 15% seen once. Time point defined: newly diagnosed GD, antithyroid drugs for less than 3 months. PBMC RNA served as the TCR library source. It was by American Thyroid Association guidelines that Graves' disease was diagnosed. Germline assignment: CDR1 MNHNS and CDR2 SASEGT. V shed 5 bases and J shed 2 bases, with 13 bases lying between them. CDR3 length: 15 residues. The same data also contributed to another study, on T cells in Graves' hyperthyroidism and ophthalmopathy.

The material was peripheral blood mononuclear cells (PBMCs), obtained at new diagnosis, from a patient treated with antithyroid drugs. This TCR was recovered from a woman between 18 and 29 years old with Graves disease. V usage is TRBV6-1 and J usage is TRBJ2-1, with D perhaps given as TRBD1 or TRBD2 (5 bases each). CDR3 bases: TGTGCCAGCAGTCCGACGGGACCAACCTACAATGAGCAGTTCTTC. It is translated as CASSPTGPTYNEQFF.